This T cell receptor (beta chain) was observed in a study of cytomegalovirus exposure and HLA in healthy donors. Study conclusions and caveats: Some TCR beta chains (more than 150 of them) were listed as cytomegalovirus-associated. Under in vitro conditions, three CMV-associated chains were confirmed as specific for CMV antigens.

Separation from the roughly 670-subject first cohort characterized the 120-subject validation cohort, to which the donors belonged. The assay was immunoSEQ multiplex PCR, and TCRdb's table has in-frame clones only and misses some. This table has about 170,000 clones, 75% to 90% appearing once. To note about this clone: The antigen is undetermined.

V shed 5 bases and J 4 bases; nucleotides not matched to a gene: 10. The germline V gene encodes CDR1 MNHNS and CDR2 SASEGT. The CDR3 is 15 amino acids. This sequence originates from a woman between 18 and 29 years old in good health and CMV-seronegative. The material sequenced was PBMCs. The chain carries TRBV6-1 and TRBJ2-5; TRBD1 matches at 7 bases. This CDR3 reads CASSFSGTEGETQYF. CDR3 DNA: TGTGCCAGCAGTTTTTCCGGGACAGAGGGAGAGACCCAGTACTTC.